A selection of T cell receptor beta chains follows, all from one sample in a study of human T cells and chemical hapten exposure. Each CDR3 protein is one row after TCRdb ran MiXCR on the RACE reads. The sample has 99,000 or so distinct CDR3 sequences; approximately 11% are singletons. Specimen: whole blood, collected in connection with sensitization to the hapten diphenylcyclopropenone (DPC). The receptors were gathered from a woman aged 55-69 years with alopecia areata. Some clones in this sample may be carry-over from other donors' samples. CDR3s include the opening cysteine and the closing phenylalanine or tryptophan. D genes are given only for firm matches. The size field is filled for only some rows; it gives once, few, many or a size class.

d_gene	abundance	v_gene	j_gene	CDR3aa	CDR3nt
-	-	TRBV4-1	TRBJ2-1	CASSQGRDHYNEQFF	TGCGCCAGCAGCCAAGGTCGGGACCATTACAATGAGCAGTTCTTC
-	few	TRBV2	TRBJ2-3	CASSEASTLDTQYF	TGTGCCAGCAGTGAAGCTTCCACGTTAGATACGCAGTATTTT
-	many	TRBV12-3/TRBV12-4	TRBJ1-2	CASSFRREGYTF	TGTGCCAGCAGTTTCCGGCGGGAAGGCTACACCTTC
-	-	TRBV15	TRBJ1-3	CATSREPTGNTIYF	TGTGCCACCAGCAGAGAACCAACTGGAAACACCATATATTTT
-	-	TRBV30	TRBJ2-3	CAWSAQGPDTQYF	TGTGCCTGGAGCGCTCAGGGGCCAGATACGCAGTATTTT
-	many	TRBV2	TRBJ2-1	CASRREGTYNEQFF	TGTGCCAGCAGGCGCGAGGGGACCTACAATGAGCAGTTCTTC
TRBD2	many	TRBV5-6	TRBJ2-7	CASSLDQRGAAYEQYF	TGTGCCAGCAGCTTGGATCAGCGGGGGGCCGCCTACGAGCAGTACTTC
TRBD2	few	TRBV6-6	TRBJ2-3	CASRAGGSTDTQYF	TGTGCCAGCCGAGCGGGGGGAAGCACAGATACGCAGTATTTT
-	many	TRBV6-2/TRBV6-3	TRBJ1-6	CASSYMESYNSPLHF	TGTGCCAGCAGTTATATGGAGTCCTATAATTCACCCCTCCACTTT
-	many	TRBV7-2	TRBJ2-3	CASSRGAGHHTDTQYF	TGTGCCAGCAGCCGGGGGGCAGGCCATCACACAGATACGCAGTATTTT
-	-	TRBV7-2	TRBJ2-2	CASSPSGAGELFF	TGTGCCAGCAGCCCATCCGGAGCCGGGGAGCTGTTTTTT
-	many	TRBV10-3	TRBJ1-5	CAARFGENQPQHF	TGTGCCGCAAGGTTCGGAGAGAATCAGCCCCAGCATTTT
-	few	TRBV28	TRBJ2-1	CASTLLATSTEQFF	TGTGCCAGCACCTTACTAGCCACCTCAACCGAGCAGTTCTTC
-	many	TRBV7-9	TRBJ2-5	CASSLATPNGVQTQYF	TGTGCCAGCAGCTTGGCGACCCCCAATGGGGTCCAGACCCAGTACTTC
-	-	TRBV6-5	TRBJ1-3	CASRTRGSGNTIYF	TGTGCCAGCCGAACCAGGGGATCTGGAAACACCATATATTTT
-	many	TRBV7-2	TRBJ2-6	CASSFGSSGANVLTF	TGTGCCAGCAGCTTCGGTTCCTCTGGGGCCAACGTCCTGACTTTC
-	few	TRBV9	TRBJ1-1	CASSVGYMNTEAFF	TGTGCCAGCAGCGTAGGGTACATGAACACTGAAGCTTTCTTT
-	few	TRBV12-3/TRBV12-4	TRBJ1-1	CASRGTEAFF	TGTGCCAGCAGGGGCACTGAAGCTTTCTTT
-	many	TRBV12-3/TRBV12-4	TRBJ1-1	CASNLDWGTEAFF	TGTGCCAGCAACCTAGATTGGGGAACTGAAGCTTTCTTT
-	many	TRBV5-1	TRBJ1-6	CASSLGEAYNSPLHF	TGCGCCAGCAGCTTGGGCGAGGCGTATAATTCACCCCTCCACTTT
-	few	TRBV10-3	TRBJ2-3	CATGGLHGDTQYF	TGTGCCACCGGGGGGCTACACGGGGATACGCAGTATTTT
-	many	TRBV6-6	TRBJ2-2	CALTRGANTGELFF	TGTGCCCTAACCCGGGGGGCAAACACCGGGGAGCTGTTTTTT
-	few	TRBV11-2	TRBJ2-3	CATSGGFPTDTQYF	TGTGCTACCAGCGGAGGGTTCCCCACAGATACGCAGTATTTT
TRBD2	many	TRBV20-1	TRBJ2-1	CSARAQTSRVKNEQFF	TGCAGTGCTAGAGCCCAGACTAGCCGCGTGAAAAATGAGCAGTTCTTC